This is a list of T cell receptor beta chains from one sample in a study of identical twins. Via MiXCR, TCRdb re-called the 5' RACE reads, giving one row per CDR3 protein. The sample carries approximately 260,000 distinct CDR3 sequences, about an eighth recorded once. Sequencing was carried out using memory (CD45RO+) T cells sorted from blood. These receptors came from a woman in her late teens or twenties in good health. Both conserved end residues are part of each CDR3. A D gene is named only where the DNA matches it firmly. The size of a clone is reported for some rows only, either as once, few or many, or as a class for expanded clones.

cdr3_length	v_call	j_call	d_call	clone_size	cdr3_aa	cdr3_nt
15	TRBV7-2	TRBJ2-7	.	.	CASSEHPGPRYEQYF	TGTGCCAGCAGCGAACACCCGGGACCACGCTACGAGCAGTACTTC
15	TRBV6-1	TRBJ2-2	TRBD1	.	CASSPGQGETGELFF	TGTGCCAGCAGTCCAGGACAGGGGGAAACCGGGGAGCTGTTTTTT
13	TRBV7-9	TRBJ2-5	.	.	CATRGADQETQYF	TGTGCCACCCGGGGGGCGGACCAAGAGACCCAGTACTTC
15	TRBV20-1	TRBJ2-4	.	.	CSARQGGSAKNIQYF	TGCAGTGCTAGGCAGGGGGGGTCGGCCAAAAACATTCAGTACTTC
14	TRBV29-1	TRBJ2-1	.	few	CSVERTAWGNEQFF	TGCAGCGTTGAGAGGACTGCCTGGGGGAATGAGCAGTTCTTC
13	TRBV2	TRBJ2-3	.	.	CASSPDLSDTQYF	TGTGCCAGCAGTCCGGACTTGTCGGATACGCAGTATTTT
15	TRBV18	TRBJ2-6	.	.	CASSPPGHRANVLTF	TGTGCCAGCTCACCACCGGGACATCGGGCCAACGTCCTGACTTTC
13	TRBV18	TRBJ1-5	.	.	CASSPDRGLSQHF	TGTGCCAGCTCACCAGATAGGGGCCTGTCCCAGCATTTT
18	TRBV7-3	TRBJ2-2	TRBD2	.	CASSLTSGVPTGTGELFF	TGTGCCAGCAGCCTCACTAGCGGGGTACCTACCGGCACCGGGGAGCTGTTTTTT
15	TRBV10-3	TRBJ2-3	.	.	CAIRGHAGPEDTQYF	TGTGCCATCAGGGGTCACGCGGGACCTGAAGATACGCAGTATTTT
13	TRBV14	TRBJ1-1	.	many	CASSQDLRQEAFF	TGTGCCAGCAGCCAAGATTTGCGACAGGAAGCTTTCTTT
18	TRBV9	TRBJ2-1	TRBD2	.	CASSVRGLADLSYNEQFF	TGTGCCAGCAGCGTACGCGGACTAGCGGACCTCTCCTACAATGAGCAGTTCTTC
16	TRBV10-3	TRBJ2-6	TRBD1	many	CAIGQGVGSGANVLTF	TGTGCCATAGGACAGGGGGTTGGCTCTGGGGCCAACGTCCTGACTTTC
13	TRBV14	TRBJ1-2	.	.	CASSPDRDYGYTF	TGTGCCAGCAGCCCCGACCGAGACTATGGCTACACCTTC
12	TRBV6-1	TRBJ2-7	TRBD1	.	CASRRTGWEQYF	TGTGCCAGCAGAAGGACAGGGTGGGAGCAGTACTTC
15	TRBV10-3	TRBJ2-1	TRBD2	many	CAISGLAGGYNEQFF	TGTGCCATCAGTGGCCTAGCGGGGGGTTACAATGAGCAGTTCTTC
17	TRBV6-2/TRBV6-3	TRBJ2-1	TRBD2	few	CASSQYLLAGEYNEQFF	TGTGCCAGCAGTCAATACCTACTAGCGGGAGAATACAATGAGCAGTTCTTC
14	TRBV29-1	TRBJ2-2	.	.	CSVVKGQNTGELFF	TGCAGCGTTGTGAAGGGGCAGAACACCGGGGAGCTGTTTTTT
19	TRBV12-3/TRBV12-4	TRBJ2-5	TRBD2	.	CAFSLAPMGLAGVPETQYF	TGTGCCTTCAGTTTAGCCCCAATGGGACTAGCGGGAGTCCCAGAGACCCAGTACTTC
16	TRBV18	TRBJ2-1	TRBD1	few	CASSNQQGAGNNEQFF	TGTGCCAGCTCGAATCAGCAGGGGGCGGGAAACAATGAGCAGTTCTTC
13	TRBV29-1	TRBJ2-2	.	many	CSVLSPSAGELFF	TGCAGCGTTCTGAGTCCTAGCGCCGGGGAGCTGTTTTTT
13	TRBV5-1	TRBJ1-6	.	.	CASPPGHFSPLHF	TGCGCCAGCCCACCGGGACACTTTTCACCCCTCCACTTT
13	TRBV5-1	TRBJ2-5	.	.	CASSARNAETQYF	TGCGCCAGCAGCGCCCGGAATGCAGAGACCCAGTACTTC
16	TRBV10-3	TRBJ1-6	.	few	CAISESSAQTSSPLHF	TGTGCCATCAGTGAGTCGAGCGCCCAAACCAGCTCACCCCTCCACTTT
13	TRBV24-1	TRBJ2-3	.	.	CATSAGSTDTQYF	TGTGCCACCAGTGCTGGGAGCACAGATACGCAGTATTTT
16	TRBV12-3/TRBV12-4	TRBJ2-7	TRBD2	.	CASRPFSGGFSYEQYF	TGTGCCAGCAGACCCTTTAGCGGGGGGTTTTCCTACGAGCAGTACTTC
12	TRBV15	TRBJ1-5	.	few	CATSSLGQPQHF	TGTGCCACCAGCAGTCTGGGACAGCCCCAGCATTTT
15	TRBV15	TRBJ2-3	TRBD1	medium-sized	CATSRESGGSSTQYF	TGTGCCACCAGCAGAGAGTCAGGGGGAAGTTCTACGCAGTATTTT
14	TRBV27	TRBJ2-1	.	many	CASSGEGSYNEQFF	TGTGCCAGCAGCGGCGAGGGTTCCTACAATGAGCAGTTCTTC
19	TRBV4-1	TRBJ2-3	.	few	CASSQEGTLAGATTDTQYF	TGCGCCAGCAGCCAAGAAGGGACCCTGGCGGGGGCAACCACAGATACGCAGTATTTT
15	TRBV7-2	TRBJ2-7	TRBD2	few	CASSTRWGGDYEQYF	TGTGCCAGCAGCACCCGTTGGGGGGGGGACTACGAGCAGTACTTC
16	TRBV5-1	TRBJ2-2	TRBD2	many	CASRTYGTSGTGELFF	TGCGCCAGCAGAACGTATGGGACTAGCGGCACCGGGGAGCTGTTTTTT
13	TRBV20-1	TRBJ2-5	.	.	CSARPSPLGTQYF	TGCAGTGCTAGACCCAGCCCGTTGGGGACCCAGTACTTC
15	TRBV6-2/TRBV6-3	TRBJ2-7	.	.	CASSYSQRASYEQYF	TGTGCCAGCAGTTACTCCCAGCGGGCCTCCTACGAGCAGTACTTC
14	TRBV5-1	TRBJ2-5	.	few	CASSVQGGQETQYF	TGCGCCAGCAGCGTACAGGGAGGACAAGAGACCCAGTACTTC
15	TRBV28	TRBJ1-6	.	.	CASSSWTPNNSPLHF	TGTGCCAGCAGTTCCTGGACGCCGAATAATTCACCCCTCCACTTT
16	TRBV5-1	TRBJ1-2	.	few	CASSLGASGVVYGYTF	TGCGCCAGCAGCTTGGGGGCTTCGGGGGTCGTCTATGGCTACACCTTC